This T cell receptor (beta chain) was found in a study of CD8+ T cells in alopecia areata. Whole-study findings and limits: Scalp sample sequencing also detects resident alphabeta T cells of normal skin. Mice showed clearer TCR sharing than patients did, a gap that was possibly HLA-related. Lesional scalp, notably in alopecia totalis/universalis, had clonality above that of normal scalp.

This clone was observed a handful of times. Its antigen is undetermined. The CDR3 spans 14 residues. Trimming removed 7 bases at V and 3 bases at J, with 13 bases between. Germline V gene lookup returns CDR1 MNHEY and CDR2 SMNVEV (reference sequence). It was cDNA, reverse transcribed from extracted RNA, that served as the sequencing template. Here immunoSEQ multiplex PCR was the method, and the copy in TCRdb shows in-frame clones only, minus some. The sample lists about 97,000 clones, around 38% occurring once. Both peripheral blood and punch biopsies of lesional scalp skin were obtained from patients who had alopecia areata.

The sample comprised CD4+ T cells sorted from blood. This clonotype originated in a human donor with alopecia areata. The V call is TRBV27, the J call TRBJ2-1, with D possibly matching TRBD2 (6 bases). As DNA, the CDR3 is TGTGCCAGCACACGGGTGGGAGGCTACAATGAGCAGTTCTTC. Amino acid sequence: CASTRVGGYNEQFF.